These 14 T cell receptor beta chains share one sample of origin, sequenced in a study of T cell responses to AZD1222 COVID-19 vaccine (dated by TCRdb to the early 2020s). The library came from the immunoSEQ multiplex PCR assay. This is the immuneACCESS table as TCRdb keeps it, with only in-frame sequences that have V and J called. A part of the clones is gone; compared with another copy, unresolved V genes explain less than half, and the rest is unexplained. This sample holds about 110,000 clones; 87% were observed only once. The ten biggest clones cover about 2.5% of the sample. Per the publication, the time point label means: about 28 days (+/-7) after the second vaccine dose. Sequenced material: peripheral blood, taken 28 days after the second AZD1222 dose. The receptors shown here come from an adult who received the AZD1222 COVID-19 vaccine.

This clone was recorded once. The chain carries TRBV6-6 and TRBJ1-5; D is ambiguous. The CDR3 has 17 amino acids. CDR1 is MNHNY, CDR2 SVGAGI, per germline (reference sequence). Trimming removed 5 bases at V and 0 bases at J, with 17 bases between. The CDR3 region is CASSPPPEPYSNQPQHF. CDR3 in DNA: TGTGCCAGCAGTCCGCCCCCAGAACCTTATAGCAATCAGCCCCAGCATTTT.

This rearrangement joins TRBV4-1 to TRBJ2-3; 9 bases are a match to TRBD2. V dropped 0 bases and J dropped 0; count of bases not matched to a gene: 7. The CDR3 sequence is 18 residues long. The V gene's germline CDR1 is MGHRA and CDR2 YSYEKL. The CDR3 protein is CASSQDPLAGSSTDTQYF. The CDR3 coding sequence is TGCGCCAGCAGCCAAGATCCGCTAGCGGGGTCTAGCACAGATACGCAGTATTTT.

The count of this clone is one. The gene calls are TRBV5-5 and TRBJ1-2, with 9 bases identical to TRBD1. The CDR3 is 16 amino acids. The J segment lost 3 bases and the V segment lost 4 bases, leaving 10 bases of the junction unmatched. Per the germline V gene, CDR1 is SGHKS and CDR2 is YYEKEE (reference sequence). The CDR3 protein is CASSDDRGRIDYGYTF. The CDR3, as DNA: TGTGCCAGCAGCGATGACAGGGGGAGGATTGACTATGGCTACACCTTC.

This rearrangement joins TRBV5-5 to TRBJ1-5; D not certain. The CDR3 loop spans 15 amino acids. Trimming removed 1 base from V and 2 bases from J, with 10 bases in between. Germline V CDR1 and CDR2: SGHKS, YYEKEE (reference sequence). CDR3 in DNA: TGTGCCAGCAGCTTGACGGGCTGGGGCAATCAGCCCCAGCATTTT. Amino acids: CASSLTGWGNQPQHF.

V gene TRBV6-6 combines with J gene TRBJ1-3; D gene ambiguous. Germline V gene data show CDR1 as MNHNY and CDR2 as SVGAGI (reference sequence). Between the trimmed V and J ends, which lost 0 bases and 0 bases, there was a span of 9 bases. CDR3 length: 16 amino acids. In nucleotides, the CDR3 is TGTGCCAGCAGTTACTCGATGGGCGGCTCTGGAAACACCATATATTTT. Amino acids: CASSYSMGGSGNTIYF.

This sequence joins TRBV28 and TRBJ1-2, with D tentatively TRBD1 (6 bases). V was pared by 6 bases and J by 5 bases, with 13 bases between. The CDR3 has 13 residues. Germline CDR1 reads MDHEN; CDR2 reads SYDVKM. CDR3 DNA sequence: TGTGCCAGCAGAACAGGGAAGGTTTATGGCTACACCTTC. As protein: CASRTGKVYGYTF.

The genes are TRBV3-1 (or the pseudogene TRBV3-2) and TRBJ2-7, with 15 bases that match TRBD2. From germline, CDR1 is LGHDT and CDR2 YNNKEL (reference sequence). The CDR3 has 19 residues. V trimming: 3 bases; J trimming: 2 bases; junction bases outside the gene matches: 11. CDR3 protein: CASSHHASGLAGGTYEQYF. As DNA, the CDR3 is TGTGCCAGCAGCCATCACGCATCCGGACTAGCGGGAGGGACCTACGAGCAGTACTTC.

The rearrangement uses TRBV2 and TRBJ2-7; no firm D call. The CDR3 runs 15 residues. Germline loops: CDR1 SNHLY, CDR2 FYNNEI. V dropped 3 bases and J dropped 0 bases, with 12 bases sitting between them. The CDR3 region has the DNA TGTGCCAGCAGTGAGGCAGGCTCGCCCTCCTACGAGCAGTACTTC. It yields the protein CASSEAGSPSYEQYF.

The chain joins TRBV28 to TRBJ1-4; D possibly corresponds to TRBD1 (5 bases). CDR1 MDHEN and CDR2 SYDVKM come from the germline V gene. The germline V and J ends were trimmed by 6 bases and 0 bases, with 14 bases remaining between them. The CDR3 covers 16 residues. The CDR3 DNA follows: TGTGCCAGCAGCCTTAGTGGGGCGGCAACTAATGAAAAACTGTTTTTT. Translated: CASSLSGAATNEKLFF.

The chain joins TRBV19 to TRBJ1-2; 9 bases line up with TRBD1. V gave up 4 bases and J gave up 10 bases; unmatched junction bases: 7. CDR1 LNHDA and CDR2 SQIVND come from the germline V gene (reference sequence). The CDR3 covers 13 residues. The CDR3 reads CASSNRGPRVYTF. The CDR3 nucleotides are TGTGCCAGTAGTAACAGGGGGCCAAGGGTCTACACCTTC.

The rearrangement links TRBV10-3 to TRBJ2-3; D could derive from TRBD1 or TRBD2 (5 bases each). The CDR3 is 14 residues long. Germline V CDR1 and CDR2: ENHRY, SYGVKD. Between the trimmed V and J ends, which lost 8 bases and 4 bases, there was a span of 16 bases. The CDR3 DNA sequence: TGTGCCATCCGGCCGGGGCCCAGAGCAGATACGCAGTATTTT. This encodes CAIRPGPRADTQYF.

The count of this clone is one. Written as DNA, the CDR3 is TGCGCCAGCAGCGCGACTAGCGGGACCGGGGAGCTGTTTTTT. It yields the protein CASSATSGTGELFF. V gene TRBV5-1 combines with J gene TRBJ2-2; TRBD2 matches at 10 bases. The V gene end was trimmed by 4 bases and the J gene end by 5 bases; junction bases not matched to a gene: 2. The germline CDR1 and CDR2 sequences are SGHRS and YFSETQ. This CDR3 spans 14 amino acids.

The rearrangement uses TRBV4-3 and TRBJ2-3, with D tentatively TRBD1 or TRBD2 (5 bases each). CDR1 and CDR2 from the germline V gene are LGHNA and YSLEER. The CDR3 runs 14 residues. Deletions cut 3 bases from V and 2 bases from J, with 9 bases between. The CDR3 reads CASSHPGTTDTQYF. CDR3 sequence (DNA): TGCGCCAGCAGCCACCCCGGGACCACAGATACGCAGTATTTT.

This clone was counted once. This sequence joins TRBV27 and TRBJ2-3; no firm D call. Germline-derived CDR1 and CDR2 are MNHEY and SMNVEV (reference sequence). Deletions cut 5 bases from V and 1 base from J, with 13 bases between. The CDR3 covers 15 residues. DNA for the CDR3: TGTGCCAGCAGTAAATCCATCTATGGCACAGATACGCAGTATTTT. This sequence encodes CASSKSIYGTDTQYF.